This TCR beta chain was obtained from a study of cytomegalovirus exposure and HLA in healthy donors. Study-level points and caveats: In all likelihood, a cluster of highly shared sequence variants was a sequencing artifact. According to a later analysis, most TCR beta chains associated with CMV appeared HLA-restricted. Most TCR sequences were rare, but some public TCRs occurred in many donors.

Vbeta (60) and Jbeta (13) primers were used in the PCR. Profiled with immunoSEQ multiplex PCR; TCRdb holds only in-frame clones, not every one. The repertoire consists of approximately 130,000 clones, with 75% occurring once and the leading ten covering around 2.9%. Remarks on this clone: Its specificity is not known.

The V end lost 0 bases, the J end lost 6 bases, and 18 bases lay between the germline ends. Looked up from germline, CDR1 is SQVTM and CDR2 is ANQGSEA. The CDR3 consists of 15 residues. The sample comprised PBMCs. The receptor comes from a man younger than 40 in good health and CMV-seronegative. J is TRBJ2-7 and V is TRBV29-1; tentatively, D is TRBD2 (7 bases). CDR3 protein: CSVEDGRGVVSEQYF. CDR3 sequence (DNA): TGCAGCGTTGAAGATGGGAGGGGGGTGGTTAGCGAGCAGTACTTC.